This T cell receptor beta chain was captured in a study of shared clonotypes between healthy human individuals. Overall study results and limits: What rarefaction showed was incomplete sorted-subset sequencing despite large depth.

CDR3 length equals 15 residues. Germline values: CDR1 SGHVS, CDR2 FQNEAQ. Between the trimmed V and J ends, which lost 7 bases and 0 bases, there was a span of 14 bases. This clone appeared a single time. Antigen: not known. CD45RO-negative, CCR7-selected cells formed the naive CD8 fraction, which excluded terminally differentiated effector memory CD45RA+ cells. Each subset's genomic DNA was split evenly across several immunoSEQ plates. Original analysis: From ImmunoSEQ came sequences covering only the junction and carrying no quality scores, so filtering differed. The assay was immunoSEQ multiplex PCR, and TCRdb's table has in-frame clones only and misses some. V, J and clone size reflect that table, while D and trimming were determined from the DNA. The sample includes some 1,900,000 clones, approximately 94% of them seen just once.

The chain uses TRBV7-8 and TRBJ2-3, with D perhaps matching TRBD1 or TRBD2 (5 bases each). The TCR sequence derives from a man aged 18 to 30 in good health. The sequenced sample was naive CD8+ T cells sorted from blood. The CDR3 reads CASTRDPVSTDTQYF. The CDR3 DNA reads TGTGCCAGCACCCGGGACCCAGTTAGCACAGATACGCAGTATTTT.